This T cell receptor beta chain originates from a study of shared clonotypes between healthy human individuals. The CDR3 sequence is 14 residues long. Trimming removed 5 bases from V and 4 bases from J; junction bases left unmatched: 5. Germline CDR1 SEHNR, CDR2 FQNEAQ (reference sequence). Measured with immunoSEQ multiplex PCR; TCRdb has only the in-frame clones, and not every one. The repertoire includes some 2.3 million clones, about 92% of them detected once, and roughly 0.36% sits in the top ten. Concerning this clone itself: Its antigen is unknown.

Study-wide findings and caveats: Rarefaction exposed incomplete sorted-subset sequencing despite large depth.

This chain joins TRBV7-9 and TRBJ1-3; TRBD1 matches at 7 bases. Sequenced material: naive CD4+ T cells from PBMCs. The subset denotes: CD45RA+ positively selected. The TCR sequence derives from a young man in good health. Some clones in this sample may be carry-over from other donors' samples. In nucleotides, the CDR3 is TGTGCCAGCAGCCCTACGACAGGGGGAAACACCATATATTTT. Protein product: CASSPTTGGNTIYF. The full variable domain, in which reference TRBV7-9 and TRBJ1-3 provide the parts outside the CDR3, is DTGVSQNPRHKITKRGQNVTFRCDPISEHNRLYWYRQTLGQGPEFLTYFQNEAQLEKSRLLSDRFSAERPKGSFSTLEIQRTEQGDSAMYLCASSPTTGGNTIYFGEGSWLTVV.